These 24 T cell receptor beta chains were all obtained from the same sample, sequenced in a study of T cell responses to AZD1222 COVID-19 vaccine. Assay used: immunoSEQ multiplex PCR; TCRdb lists only in-frame clones, some missing. The repertoire includes around 140,000 clones, 75% to 85% of them detected once, and 6.5% to 8.5% sits in the top ten. Sequences were derived from peripheral blood, sampled 28 days after the second dose of the MenACWY control vaccine. These receptors were taken from an adult who received the MenACWY meningococcal vaccine as a control.

The CDR3 DNA sequence: TGCGCCAGCAGCTTTTCGGCGGCGGCTAATGAAAAACTGTTTTTT. Translated: CASSFSAAANEKLFF. The chain combines TRBV5-1 with TRBJ1-4; D ambiguous. The CDR3 contains 15 residues. V lost 2 bases to trimming and J lost 3 bases, with 11 bases between them. The germline CDR1 and CDR2 sequences are SGHRS and YFSETQ.

The rearrangement uses TRBV28 and TRBJ2-1; 13 nucleotides align to TRBD2. V lost 6 bases, J lost 4 bases, and 6 bases stayed unmatched. CDR1 and CDR2 from the germline V gene are MDHEN and SYDVKM. The CDR3 has 16 amino acids. The CDR3, as DNA: TGTGCCAGCAGAGAGACTAGCGGGGGGTCTTACAATGAGCAGTTCTTC. Protein sequence: CASRETSGGSYNEQFF.

This clone was seen once. The genes are TRBV5-1 and TRBJ2-5, with D possibly being TRBD1 (5 bases). Deletions cut 0 bases from V and 5 bases from J, with 17 bases between. Germline lookup yields CDR1 SGHRS and CDR2 YFSETQ. The CDR3 extends over 16 amino acids. The chain's CDR3 is CASSLVLDTPYETQYF. Written as DNA, the CDR3 is TGCGCCAGCAGCTTGGTCTTGGACACTCCCTACGAGACCCAGTACTTC.

The rearrangement uses TRBV27 and TRBJ2-7, with 9 bases lining up with TRBD1. The CDR3 covers 14 residues. CDR1 MNHEY and CDR2 SMNVEV come from the germline V gene (reference sequence). V was pared by 6 bases and J by 2 bases, with 5 bases of the junction left unmatched. The CDR3 bases are TGTGCCAGCAGCTACAGGGGGCTGCCCTACGAGCAGTACTTC. Its protein product is CASSYRGLPYEQYF.

The count of this clone is one. The rearrangement uses TRBV6-5 and TRBJ2-2, with 7 bases fitting TRBD1. V lost 6 bases and J lost 3; bases outside the gene matches: 4. Per the germline V gene, CDR1 is MNHEY and CDR2 is SVGAGI. This CDR3 is built from 14 residues. The CDR3 sequence: CASRYGTDTGELFF. CDR3 DNA: TGTGCCAGCAGGTACGGGACAGACACCGGGGAGCTGTTTTTT.

The chain recombines TRBV5-6 with TRBJ1-2; 9 bases are shared with TRBD1. Germline-derived CDR1 and CDR2 are SGHDT and YYEEEE. This CDR3 region has 15 residues. Trimming removed 4 bases from V and 1 base from J; junction bases left unmatched: 5. CDR3 sequence reads: CASSPRDRVNYGYTF. The CDR3 DNA reads TGTGCCAGCAGCCCTCGGGACAGGGTTAACTATGGCTACACCTTC.

The chain joins TRBV29-1 to TRBJ1-1; D remains ambiguous. Germline CDR1 is SQVTM and CDR2 is ANQGSEA. The CDR3 length is 12 residues. Trimming removed 2 bases at V and 0 bases at J, with 4 bases between. The CDR3 spells CSVEHLNTEAFF. CDR3 in DNA: TGCAGCGTTGAACACCTGAACACTGAAGCTTTCTTT.

V gene TRBV11-2 combines with J gene TRBJ2-2; TRBD1 matches at 8 bases. J lost 1 base, V lost 5 bases, and 6 bases had no gene match. Germline assignment: CDR1 SGHAT and CDR2 FQNNGV. This CDR3 has 16 residues. Here the CDR3 reads CASSADRGLNTGELFF. CDR3 sequence (DNA): TGTGCCAGCAGCGCCGACAGGGGCCTGAACACCGGGGAGCTGTTTTTT.

This clone is a singleton in its sample. This chain connects TRBV29-1 to TRBJ1-1, with D perhaps TRBD1 (5 bases). CDR3 length equals 12 residues. Between the trimmed V and J ends, which lost 7 bases and 5 bases, there was a span of 14 bases. Germline V gene lookup returns CDR1 SQVTM and CDR2 ANQGSEA. This CDR3 is CSASRGGTEAFF. CDR3 nucleotides: TGCAGCGCTTCTAGGGGTGGAACTGAAGCTTTCTTT.

The rearrangement links TRBV29-1 to TRBJ2-5; TRBD1 agrees at 10 bases. Germline V gene sequence: CDR1 SQVTM, CDR2 ANQGSEA. The CDR3 has 15 residues. The trim removed 5 bases at V and 5 bases at J, leaving 11 bases unmatched. In DNA form, the CDR3 reads TGCAGCGTTAAGCCGGGACAGGGGCCCGGGGAGACCCAGTACTTC. This codes for CSVKPGQGPGETQYF.

The J gene is TRBJ2-7, the V gene TRBV7-9; 11 nucleotides agree with TRBD2. The germline CDR1 and CDR2 sequences are SEHNR and FQNEAQ (reference sequence). The CDR3 is 15 residues long. V shed 5 bases, J shed 4 bases, and the junction held 7 bases outside the gene matches. CDR3 region: CASSAIAGGRYEQYV. Here the CDR3 DNA reads TGTGCCAGCAGCGCCATAGCGGGGGGGCGGTACGAGCAGTACGTC.

This clone is classed as medium-sized (0.01 to 0.1%). This chain uses TRBV4-1 with TRBJ2-7, with D perhaps TRBD2 (5 bases). The CDR3 runs to 15 residues. Germline V gene sequence: CDR1 MGHRA, CDR2 YSYEKL. V lost 0 bases, J lost 4 bases, and 13 bases lay in between. For the CDR3, the DNA is TGCGCCAGCAGCCAAGATCTGGCTCCGGGGTACGAGCAGTACGTC. Protein product: CASSQDLAPGYEQYV.

The chain employs TRBV27 and TRBJ2-1; 9 bases are shared with TRBD2. Germline trimming cut 2 bases from V and 4 bases from J; bases unmatched to any gene: 3. This CDR3 region has 15 residues. Germline CDR1 is MNHEY and CDR2 is SMNVEV (reference sequence). Written as DNA, the CDR3 is TGTGCCAGCAGTTTACAGACTAGCGGATACAATGAGCAGTTCTTC. Its translation: CASSLQTSGYNEQFF.

The V and J genes are TRBV6-1 and TRBJ1-2, with 11 positions matching TRBD1. The junction had 4 bases not matched to a gene; V was cut back by 2 bases and J by 8 bases. The CDR3 loop spans 14 amino acids. Germline V gives CDR1 MNHNS, CDR2 SASEGT. CDR3 amino acids: CASSETDRGRGYTF. DNA for the CDR3: TGTGCCAGCAGTGAAACGGACAGGGGGCGAGGCTACACCTTC.

The chain couples TRBV20-1 to TRBJ2-7; weak D call: TRBD2 (5 bases). The CDR3 length is 17 residues. V lost 3 bases, J lost 5 bases, and 26 bases lay in between. Germline V CDR1 and CDR2: DFQATT, SNEGSKA (reference sequence). The CDR3 sequence is CSASRQPRMGVGNEQYF. The CDR3 DNA reads as TGCAGTGCTAGTCGGCAGCCCCGAATGGGAGTCGGGAACGAGCAGTACTTC.

This rearrangement joins TRBV5-1 to TRBJ1-2; possibly TRBD1 for D (6 bases). V gave up 0 bases and J gave up 5 bases, with 17 bases separating them. CDR1 and CDR2 from the germline V gene are SGHRS and YFSETQ. This CDR3 is 16 amino acids long. Here the CDR3 reads CASSLAANTGTYGYTF. The CDR3 coding sequence is TGCGCCAGCAGCTTGGCCGCAAATACAGGGACTTATGGCTACACCTTC.

This chain connects TRBV21-1 to TRBJ2-6; the tabulated D call, TRBD2, remains unverified against the DNA. TRBV21-1 is marked as a pseudogene. The CDR3 is 16 residues long. CDR3 sequence reads: CASSKRAGTGANVLTF. CDR3 DNA sequence: TGTGCCAGCAGCAAACGGGCGGGTACTGGGGCCAACGTCCTGACTTTC.

This clone was counted a single time. The V and J genes are TRBV27 and TRBJ1-2, with 11 bases matching TRBD1. The germline gives CDR1 MNHEY, CDR2 SMNVEV (reference sequence). V lost 5 bases, J lost 8 bases, and 13 bases stayed unmatched. The CDR3 totals 16 residues. Written as DNA, the CDR3 is TGTGCCAGCAGTCCGTTCTACTTGGACAGGGGGCCCGGCTACACCTTC. Residues: CASSPFYLDRGPGYTF.

The genes are TRBV15 and TRBJ2-5, with 9 bases aligning to TRBD1. V dropped 5 bases and J dropped 5; count of bases not matched to a gene: 6. This CDR3 is built from 14 residues. Germline-derived CDR1 and CDR2 are LNHNV and YYDKDF (reference sequence). DNA for the CDR3: TGTGCCACCAGCGGTTACAGGGGGCAGGAGACCCAGTACTTC. Its translation is CATSGYRGQETQYF.

This chain uses TRBV6-6 with TRBJ2-7; 9 positions match TRBD2. V was clipped by 2 bases and J by 4 bases; unmatched bases: 9. This CDR3 contains 16 residues. From germline, CDR1 is MNHNY and CDR2 SVGAGI (reference sequence). CDR3 DNA sequence: TGTGCCAGCAGTTACGGAAGGCGCGGGGGGGATTACGAGCAGTACTTC. Encoded protein: CASSYGRRGGDYEQYF.

The rearrangement links TRBV10-3 to TRBJ1-1; TRBD1 is a possible D gene (6 bases). Deletions cut 6 bases from V and 5 bases from J, with 16 bases between. Germline loops: CDR1 ENHRY, CDR2 SYGVKD. The CDR3 is 14 residues long. The CDR3 here is CAISLDSRSTEAFF. In nucleotides, the CDR3 is TGTGCCATCAGCCTGGACAGCCGGAGTACTGAAGCTTTCTTT.

This chain joins TRBV28 and TRBJ1-5, with unresolved D. This CDR3 is 13 amino acids long. V was cut by 7 bases and J by 0 bases, with 7 bases left in between. Looked up from germline, CDR1 is MDHEN and CDR2 is SYDVKM. CDR3 DNA sequence: TGTGCCAGCACGGGGTATAGCAATCAGCCCCAGCATTTT. Its protein product is CASTGYSNQPQHF. The full variable domain, in which reference TRBV28 and TRBJ1-5 provide the parts outside the CDR3, is DVKVTQSSRYLVKRTGEKVFLECVQDMDHENMFWYRQDPGLGLRLIYFSYDVKMKEKGDIPEGYSVSREKKERFSLILESASTNQTSMYLCASTGYSNQPQHFGDGTRLSIL.

V and J are TRBV11-2 and TRBJ2-3, with TRBD2 identical over 8 bases. CDR3 size: 14 residues. CDR1 and CDR2 from the germline V gene are SGHAT and FQNNGV. Losses at the gene ends were 5 bases for V and 5 bases for J; bases not matched to a gene: 6. The chain's CDR3 is CASSRGLAEDTQYF. CDR3 sequence (DNA): TGTGCCAGCAGCCGCGGACTAGCTGAAGATACGCAGTATTTT.

The chain combines TRBV29-1 with TRBJ1-2; D is uncertain. The CDR3 is 11 amino acids. Germline V lookup: CDR1 SQVTM, CDR2 ANQGSEA. Trimming took off 3 bases at V and 5 bases at J, with 7 bases between the two ends. CDR3 nucleotide sequence: TGCAGCGTTGAGTTGGGATATGGCTACACCTTC. This translates into CSVELGYGYTF.